Detailed here is one TCR beta chain. It lacks a known antigen. No quality values exist for individual bases; no much larger clone is one base distant. These data come from a study of blood T cell repertoires in COVID-19 (dated by TCRdb to 2019 to 2021). With respect to the entire study: The collaborator samples originated in the United States, Italy and Spain and spanned the acute and convalescent phases of COVID-19. The material from the prospective study consisted of cDNA or gDNA derived from T cells, B-cell-depleted T cells, or PBMCs. Subjects who had been exposed to COVID-19, were actively infected with it, or had recovered from it provided the deeply sampled blood TCRbeta repertoires that made up the dataset. The repertoires were released in a freely available public database meant as a resource for research on the immune response to SARS-CoV-2. Samples came from the ongoing ImmuneRACE study (first 160 participants) plus 1,254 subjects from 6 global collaborators. Nearly every sample came with metadata listing a de-identified subject ID, COVID-19 status, age in years and sex. HLA class I and class II types, where available, came from metadata supplied by the sample provider rather than from assay-based typing. Results and caveats for the whole study, not just this receptor: The quantity of clinical and demographic metadata differed by source and by participant and was supplied without curation.

According to the germline V gene, CDR1 reads MNHEY and CDR2 reads SVGAGI. Its CDR3 holds 15 amino acids, cysteine through phenylalanine. Here the CDR3 DNA is all that survives: 45 bases in frame from base 1. V is clipped by 6 bases and J by 4 bases, and the sequence between their germline boundaries is 15 bases long. Whole blood was collected in K2EDTA tubes by collaborating institutions according to the institutions' own protocols. Collaborator samples were shipped for TCRbeta analysis as frozen whole blood, isolated PBMCs, or DNA extracted from either sample type. TCRbeta CDR3 regions were amplified from genomic DNA by means of the immunoSEQ Assay, a bias-controlled multiplex PCR. Under the source paper's analysis protocol: Nucleated cell counts per sample were estimated from amplification of reference gene primers within the assay. To quantify the absolute abundance of each unique TCRbeta CDR3 rearrangement, sequence reads were collapsed and filtered. For each sample, productive Simpson clonality was calculated as the square root of Simpson's diversity index across productive rearrangements. Sourced from immuneACCESS, this table was stored by TCRdb with only in-frame sequences that have V and J called. A share of the clones is absent; for the studies checked, an unresolved V gene accounts for under half, and the remainder has no known explanation. Clone size and V and J calls were adopted from that table, with D and trimming inferred from the DNA. In this sample the table shows some 150,000 clones, almost 90% of which occur a single time. Less than 2% of the sample rests with the top ten.

This TCR came from a woman aged 60-75 years with acute or convalescent COVID-19. The rearranged segments are TRBV6-5 and TRBJ2-2; the D gene is possibly TRBD1, with 6 bases matching. Sequenced material: peripheral blood. The sequenced DNA is TGTGCCAGCAGGCCCGGGACAAAAATCACCGGGGAGCTGTTTTTT. Its amino acids are CASRPGTKITGELFF.